The clone carrying this T cell receptor (beta chain) was recorded at least ten times. Its antigen is currently unknown. The record originates from a study of breast tumors, draining lymph nodes, adjacent tissues. Study-wide results and caveats: Tumors had less TCR diversity than lymph nodes, more than nontumor tissue.

Axillary draining lymph nodes of breast cancer patients supplied the node samples. The CDR3 runs 16 residues. V lost 3 bases, J lost 3 bases, and 6 bases stayed unmatched. The V gene's germline CDR1 is SNHLY and CDR2 FYNNEI. MiXCR, run by TCRdb on the multiplex PCR reads, gives a single entry per CDR3 protein. The table shows about 130,000 distinct CDR3 sequences, with 21% occurring only once. The sequenced sample consisted of axillary lymph node tissue. J is TRBJ2-3 and V is TRBV2, with 10 bases identical to TRBD2. The TCR comes from a female donor with breast cancer. Some clones in this sample may be carry-over from other donors' samples. CDR3 region: CASSDRSSGRTDTQYF. Here the CDR3 DNA reads TGTGCCAGCAGTGACCGAAGTAGCGGGAGGACAGATACGCAGTATTTT.